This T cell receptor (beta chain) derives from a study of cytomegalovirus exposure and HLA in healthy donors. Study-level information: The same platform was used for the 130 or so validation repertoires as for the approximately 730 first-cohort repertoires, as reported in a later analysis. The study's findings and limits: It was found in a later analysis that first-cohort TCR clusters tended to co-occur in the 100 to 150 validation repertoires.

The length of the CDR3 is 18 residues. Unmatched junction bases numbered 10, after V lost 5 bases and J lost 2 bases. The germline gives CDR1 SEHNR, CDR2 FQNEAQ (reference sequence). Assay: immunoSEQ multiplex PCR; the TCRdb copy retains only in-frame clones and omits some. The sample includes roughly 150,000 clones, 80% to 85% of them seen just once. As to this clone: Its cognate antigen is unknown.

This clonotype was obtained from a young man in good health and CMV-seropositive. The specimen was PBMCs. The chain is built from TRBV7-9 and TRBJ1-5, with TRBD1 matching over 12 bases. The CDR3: CASSLTGTGGLGNQPQHF. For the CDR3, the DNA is TGTGCCAGCAGCCTAACCGGGACAGGGGGCCTCGGCAATCAGCCCCAGCATTTT.